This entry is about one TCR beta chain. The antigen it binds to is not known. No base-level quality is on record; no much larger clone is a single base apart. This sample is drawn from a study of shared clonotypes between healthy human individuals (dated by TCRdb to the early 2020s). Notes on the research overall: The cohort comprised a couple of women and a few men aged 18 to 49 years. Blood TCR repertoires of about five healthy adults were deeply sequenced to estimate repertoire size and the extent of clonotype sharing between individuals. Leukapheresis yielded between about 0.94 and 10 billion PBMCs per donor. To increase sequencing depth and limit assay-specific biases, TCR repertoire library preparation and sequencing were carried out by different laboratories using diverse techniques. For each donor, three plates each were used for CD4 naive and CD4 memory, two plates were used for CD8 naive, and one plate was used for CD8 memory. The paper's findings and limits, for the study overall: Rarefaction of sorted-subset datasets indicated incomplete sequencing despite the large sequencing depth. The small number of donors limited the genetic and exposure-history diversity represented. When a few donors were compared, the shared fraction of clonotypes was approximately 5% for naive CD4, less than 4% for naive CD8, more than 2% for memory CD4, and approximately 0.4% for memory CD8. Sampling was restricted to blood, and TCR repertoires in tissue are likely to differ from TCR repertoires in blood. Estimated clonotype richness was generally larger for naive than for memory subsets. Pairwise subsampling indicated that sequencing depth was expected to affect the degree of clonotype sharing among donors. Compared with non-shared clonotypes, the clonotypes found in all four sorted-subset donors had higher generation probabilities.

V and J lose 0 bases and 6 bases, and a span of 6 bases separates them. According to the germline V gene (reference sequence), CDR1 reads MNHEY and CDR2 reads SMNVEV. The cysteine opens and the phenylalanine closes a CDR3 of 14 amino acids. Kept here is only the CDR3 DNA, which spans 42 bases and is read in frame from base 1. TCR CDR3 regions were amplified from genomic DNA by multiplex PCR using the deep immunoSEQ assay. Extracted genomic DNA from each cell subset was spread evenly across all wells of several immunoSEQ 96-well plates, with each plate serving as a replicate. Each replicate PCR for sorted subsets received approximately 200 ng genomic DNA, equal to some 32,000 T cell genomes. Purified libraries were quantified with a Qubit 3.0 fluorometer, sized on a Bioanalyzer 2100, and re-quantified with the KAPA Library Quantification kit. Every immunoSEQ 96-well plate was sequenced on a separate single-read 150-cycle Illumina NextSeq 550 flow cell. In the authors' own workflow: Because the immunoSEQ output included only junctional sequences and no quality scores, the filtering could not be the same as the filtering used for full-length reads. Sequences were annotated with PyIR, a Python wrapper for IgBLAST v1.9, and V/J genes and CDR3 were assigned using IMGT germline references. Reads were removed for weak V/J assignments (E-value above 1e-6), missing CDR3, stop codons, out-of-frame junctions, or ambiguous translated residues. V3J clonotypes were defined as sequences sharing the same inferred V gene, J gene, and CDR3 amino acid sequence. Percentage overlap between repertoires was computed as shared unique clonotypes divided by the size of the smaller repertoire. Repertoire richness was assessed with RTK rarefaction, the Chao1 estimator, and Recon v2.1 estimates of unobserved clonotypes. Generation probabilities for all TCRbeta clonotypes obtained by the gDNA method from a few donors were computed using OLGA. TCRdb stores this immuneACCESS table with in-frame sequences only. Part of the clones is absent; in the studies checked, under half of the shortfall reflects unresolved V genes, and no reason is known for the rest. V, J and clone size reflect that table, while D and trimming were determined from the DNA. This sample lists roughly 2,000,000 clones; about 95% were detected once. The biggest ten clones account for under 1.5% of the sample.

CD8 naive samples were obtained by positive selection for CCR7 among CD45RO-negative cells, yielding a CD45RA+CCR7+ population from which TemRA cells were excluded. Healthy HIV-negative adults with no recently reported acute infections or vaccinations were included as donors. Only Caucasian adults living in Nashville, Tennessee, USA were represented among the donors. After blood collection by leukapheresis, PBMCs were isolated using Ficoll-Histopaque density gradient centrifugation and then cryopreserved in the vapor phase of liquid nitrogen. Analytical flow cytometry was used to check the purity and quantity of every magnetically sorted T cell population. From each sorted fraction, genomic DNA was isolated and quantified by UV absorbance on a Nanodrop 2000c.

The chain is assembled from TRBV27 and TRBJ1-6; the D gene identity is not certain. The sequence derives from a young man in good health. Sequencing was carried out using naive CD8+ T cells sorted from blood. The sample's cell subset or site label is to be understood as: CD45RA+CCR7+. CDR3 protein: CASSLSLGNSPLHF. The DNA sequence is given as TGTGCCAGCAGTTTATCCTTGGGTAATTCACCCCTCCACTTT.